A selection of T cell receptor beta chains follows, all from one sample in a study of blood T cell repertoires in COVID-19. Generated by immunoSEQ multiplex PCR, the TCRdb table keeps only in-frame clones and is missing some. Here the sample spans over 250,000 clones, about 89% being singletons. The sequenced sample was peripheral blood. Source of these receptors: a woman in her 30s with COVID-19, enrolled during active disease. Both conserved end residues are part of each CDR3. A D gene is named only where the DNA matches it firmly. Clone size is shown for a subset of rows, as once, few, many or a class of expanded clone.

j_gene	abundance	v_gene	d_gene	CDR3aa	CDR3nt
TRBJ1-5	-	TRBV7-9	-	CASSLSGGGNQPQHF	TGTGCCAGCAGCTTATCCGGGGGTGGCAATCAGCCCCAGCATTTT
TRBJ1-2	-	TRBV27	-	CASSNRADGYTF	TGTGCCAGCAGCAACAGGGCTGATGGCTACACCTTC
TRBJ2-1	once	TRBV9	TRBD1	CASSPRTGRDEQFF	TGTGCCAGCAGCCCCCGGACAGGGAGAGATGAGCAGTTCTTC
TRBJ2-7	few	TRBV9	-	CASSVRWESYEQYF	TGTGCCAGCAGCGTTCGGTGGGAGTCCTACGAGCAGTACTTC
TRBJ2-1	-	TRBV6-1	TRBD2	CASSVPSGSLAYNEQFF	TGTGCCAGCAGTGTCCCTAGCGGGAGTCTGGCCTACAATGAGCAGTTCTTC
TRBJ1-1	many	TRBV11-1	-	CASGQSGLTEAFF	TGTGCCAGCGGACAATCAGGGTTGACTGAAGCTTTCTTT
TRBJ2-5	-	TRBV5-6	TRBD2	CASSFSGSLPETQYF	TGTGCCAGCAGCTTTAGCGGGAGTTTGCCGGAGACCCAGTACTTC
TRBJ1-3	few	TRBV19	-	CASSMPGGNSGNTIYF	TGTGCCAGTAGTATGCCCGGGGGAAACTCTGGAAACACCATATATTTT
TRBJ2-1	-	TRBV7-7	TRBD2	CASSLGTSGTYNEQFF	TGTGCCAGCAGCTTAGGGACTAGCGGGACATACAATGAGCAGTTCTTC
TRBJ1-6	-	TRBV14	-	CASSQVALSPLHF	TGTGCCAGCAGCCAAGTTGCGCTTTCACCCCTCCACTTT
TRBJ1-1	-	TRBV10-1	-	CASSESIVPPLNTEAFF	TGCGCCAGCAGTGAGTCTATCGTCCCCCCGTTGAACACTGAAGCTTTCTTT
TRBJ1-1	-	TRBV28	TRBD1	CASRPGQGNTEAFF	TGTGCCAGCAGACCGGGACAGGGGAACACTGAAGCTTTCTTT
TRBJ1-1	-	TRBV2	TRBD1	CASRDRGRTEAFF	TGTGCCAGCAGGGACAGGGGGCGGACTGAAGCTTTCTTT
TRBJ2-5	-	TRBV28	-	CASSLLAGQETQYF	TGTGCCAGCAGTTTACTCGCGGGACAGGAGACCCAGTACTTC
TRBJ2-7	-	TRBV29-1	-	CSGSRQGNEQYF	TGCAGCGGGTCTAGGCAGGGTAACGAGCAGTACTTC
TRBJ1-4	-	TRBV3-1/TRBV3-2	-	CASSQGQGRGEKLFF	TGTGCCAGCAGCCAAGGCCAGGGTAGGGGTGAAAAACTGTTTTTT
TRBJ1-4	once	TRBV27	-	CASSLQGTTNEKLFF	TGTGCCAGCAGTCTGCAGGGGACAACTAATGAAAAACTGTTTTTT
TRBJ2-7	once	TRBV5-1	-	CASSFSGYEQYF	TGCGCCAGCAGCTTCTCGGGCTACGAGCAGTACTTC
TRBJ2-1	-	TRBV14	TRBD1	CASSQGQGGNEQFF	TGTGCCAGCAGCCAAGGACAGGGCGGTAATGAGCAGTTCTTC
TRBJ1-1	-	TRBV7-8	TRBD1	CASSLARGLGTEAFF	TGTGCCAGCAGCTTAGCTAGGGGGCTCGGCACTGAAGCTTTCTTT
TRBJ2-3	-	TRBV7-9	TRBD2	CASSRTVSGASTDTQYF	TGTGCCAGCAGCCGAACTGTTAGCGGGGCTAGCACAGATACGCAGTATTTT
TRBJ2-1	few	TRBV28	TRBD1	CASSPPGTGHYNEQFF	TGTGCCAGCAGTCCCCCCGGGACAGGGCATTACAATGAGCAGTTCTTC
TRBJ1-1	-	TRBV2	-	CASADYMNTEAFF	TGTGCCAGCGCGGATTATATGAACACTGAAGCTTTCTTT
TRBJ2-7	-	TRBV5-6	-	CASSLAGTYEQYF	TGTGCCAGCAGCTTAGCGGGTACCTACGAGCAGTACTTC
TRBJ2-5	-	TRBV27	-	CASSHGQSQETQYF	TGTGCCAGCAGCCATGGACAGTCACAAGAGACCCAGTACTTC
TRBJ2-5	-	TRBV6-5	TRBD1	CASRQGLLETQYF	TGTGCCAGCCGACAGGGCCTACTGGAGACCCAGTACTTC
TRBJ2-1	once	TRBV5-1	-	CASSIGGDEQFF	TGCGCCAGCAGCATCGGAGGGGATGAGCAGTTCTTC
TRBJ1-2	-	TRBV25-1	-	CASRPTQGLYGYTF	TGTGCCAGCAGACCCACCCAGGGCCTCTATGGCTACACCTTC
TRBJ1-2	-	TRBV30	-	CAWSDLGLQGYTF	TGTGCCTGGAGTGATCTGGGACTTCAGGGCTACACCTTC
TRBJ1-6	-	TRBV18	TRBD1	CASSPVPGQLSSYNSPLHF	TGTGCCAGCTCACCTGTACCGGGACAGCTGAGCTCCTATAATTCACCCCTCCACTTT
TRBJ2-2	few	TRBV5-1	TRBD2	CASSLAGAGGLGTGELFF	TGCGCCAGCAGCTTGGCCGGAGCGGGAGGGCTGGGGACCGGGGAGCTGTTTTTT
TRBJ1-4	-	TRBV2	TRBD1	CASSFNRGEKLFF	TGTGCCAGCAGTTTTAACAGGGGTGAAAAACTGTTTTTT
TRBJ1-4	-	TRBV7-9	TRBD1	CASSSGQGRGEKLFF	TGTGCCAGCAGTTCCGGACAGGGGAGGGGGGAAAAACTGTTTTTT
TRBJ1-4	-	TRBV27	TRBD1	CASSAGQSEKLFF	TGTGCCAGCAGCGCGGGACAGTCCGAAAAACTGTTTTTT
TRBJ2-4	-	TRBV20-1	-	CSASGEGNIQYF	TGCAGTGCTAGTGGTGAGGGAAACATTCAGTACTTC
TRBJ2-3	-	TRBV28	-	CASAEELNTDTQYF	TGTGCCAGCGCCGAGGAGCTCAACACAGATACGCAGTATTTT
TRBJ1-2	-	TRBV5-4	-	CASSSREGTNYGYTF	TGTGCCAGCAGCTCTAGGGAGGGGACAAACTATGGCTACACCTTC
TRBJ2-1	-	TRBV29-1	TRBD1	CSVGKGAQRNEQFF	TGCAGCGTTGGTAAGGGGGCGCAAAGGAATGAGCAGTTCTTC
TRBJ1-3	-	TRBV5-4	-	CASSLDTPSGNTIYF	TGTGCCAGCAGCTTGGACACCCCCTCTGGAAACACCATATATTTT
TRBJ2-3	-	TRBV10-3	-	CAIASLGSTDTQYF	TGTGCCATCGCCTCCCTGGGCAGCACAGATACGCAGTATTTT
TRBJ2-3	once	TRBV28	TRBD1	CASSPRGTGSTDTQYF	TGTGCCAGCAGTCCCCGGGGGACAGGGAGCACAGATACGCAGTATTTT
TRBJ2-7	-	TRBV6-1	-	CASSEEVGQYF	TGTGCCAGCAGTGAGGAGGTAGGGCAGTACTTC
TRBJ1-6	-	TRBV19	-	CASSADRSSYNSPLHF	TGTGCCAGTAGTGCAGACAGGAGCTCCTATAATTCACCCCTCCACTTT
TRBJ1-3	-	TRBV6-5	TRBD1	CASRTGGSGNTIYF	TGTGCCAGCAGGACAGGGGGCTCTGGAAACACCATATATTTT
TRBJ2-3	-	TRBV2	-	CASNRGTTDTQYF	TGTGCCAGCAATAGGGGCACCACAGATACGCAGTATTTT
TRBJ1-5	-	TRBV19	-	CASSREYREPQHF	TGTGCCAGTAGTAGGGAATACAGGGAGCCCCAGCATTTT
TRBJ1-2	-	TRBV5-4	TRBD1	CASSLKGAHGYTF	TGTGCCAGCAGCTTGAAGGGGGCGCATGGCTACACCTTC
TRBJ1-5	-	TRBV28	TRBD1	CASSPETGGLSWAQHF	TGTGCCAGCAGTCCCGAGACAGGGGGACTATCGTGGGCCCAGCATTTT
TRBJ2-1	-	TRBV27	TRBD2	CASSFGTSGYNEQFF	TGTGCCAGCAGTTTCGGGACTAGCGGCTACAATGAGCAGTTCTTC
TRBJ1-4	once	TRBV27	-	CASSSEGRGHEKLFF	TGTGCCAGCAGTTCCGAGGGGAGGGGCCATGAAAAACTGTTTTTT
TRBJ1-3	-	TRBV3-1/TRBV3-2	-	CASSQRSGNTIYF	TGTGCCAGCAGCCAGCGTTCTGGAAACACCATATATTTT